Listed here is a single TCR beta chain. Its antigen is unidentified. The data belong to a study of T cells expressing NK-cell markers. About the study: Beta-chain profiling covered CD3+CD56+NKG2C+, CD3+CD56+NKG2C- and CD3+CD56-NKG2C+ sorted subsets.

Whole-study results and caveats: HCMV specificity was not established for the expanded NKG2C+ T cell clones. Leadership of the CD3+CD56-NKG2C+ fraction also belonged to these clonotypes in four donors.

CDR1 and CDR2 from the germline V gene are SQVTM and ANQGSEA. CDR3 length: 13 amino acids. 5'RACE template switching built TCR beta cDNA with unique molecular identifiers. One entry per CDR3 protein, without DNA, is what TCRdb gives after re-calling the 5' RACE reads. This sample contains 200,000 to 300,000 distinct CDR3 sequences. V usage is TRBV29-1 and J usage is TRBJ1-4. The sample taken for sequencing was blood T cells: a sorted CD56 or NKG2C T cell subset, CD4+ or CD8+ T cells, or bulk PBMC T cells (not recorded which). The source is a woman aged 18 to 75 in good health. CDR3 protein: CSATGTSNEKLFF.